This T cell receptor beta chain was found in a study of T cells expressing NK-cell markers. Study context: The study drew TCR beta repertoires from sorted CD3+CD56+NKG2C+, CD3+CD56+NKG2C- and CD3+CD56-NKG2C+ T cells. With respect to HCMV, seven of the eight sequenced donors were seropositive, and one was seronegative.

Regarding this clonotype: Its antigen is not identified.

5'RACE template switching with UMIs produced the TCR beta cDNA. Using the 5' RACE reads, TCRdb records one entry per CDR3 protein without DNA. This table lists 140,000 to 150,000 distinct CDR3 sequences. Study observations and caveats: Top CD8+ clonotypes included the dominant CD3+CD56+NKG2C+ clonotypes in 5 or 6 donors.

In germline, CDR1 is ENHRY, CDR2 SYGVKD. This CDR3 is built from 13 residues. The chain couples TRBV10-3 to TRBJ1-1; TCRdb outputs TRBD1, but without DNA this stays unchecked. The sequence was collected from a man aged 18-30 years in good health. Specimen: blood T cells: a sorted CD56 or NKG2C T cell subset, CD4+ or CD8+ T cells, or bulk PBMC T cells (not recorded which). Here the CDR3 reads CAITLDRNTEAFF.